This T cell receptor (beta chain) was identified in a study of blood T cell repertoires in COVID-19 (dated by TCRdb to 2019 to 2021). Regarding the complete study: Collaborator samples came from the United States, Italy and Spain and covered acute and convalescent phases of COVID-19. Where available, HLA class I and class II types were obtained from metadata supplied by the sample provider rather than from assay-based typing. Deeply sampled blood TCRbeta repertoires from subjects exposed to, actively infected with, or recovered from COVID-19 were included in the dataset. Samples came from the ongoing ImmuneRACE study (first 160 participants) plus 1,254 subjects from 6 global collaborators. The prospective study material was composed of cDNA or gDNA derived from T cells, B-cell-depleted T cells, or PBMCs. A freely available public database, intended as a resource for researchers studying the immune response to SARS-CoV-2, is where the repertoires were released. Nearly every sample came with metadata listing a de-identified subject ID, COVID-19 status, age in years and sex. Study-level results and caveats: The amount of clinical and demographic metadata varied by source and participant and was provided uncurated.

Participants in the prospective study were aged about 18 to 90 years, lived in under 30 United States geographic areas, and enrolled through a virtual design. In the prospective study, cohorts were assigned on the basis of participant-reported clinical history obtained from a screening survey and a study questionnaire. Exposed participants were defined as having been in contact with someone with a PCR-confirmed or clinician-diagnosed COVID-19 case within 2 weeks of study entry. Each participant in the prospective study had whole blood, serum and a nasopharyngeal or oropharyngeal swab collected by mobile phlebotomists. Participants in the prospective study had the option to provide additional blood draws and questionnaires over a roughly 2-month period. Before DNA extraction, prospective study blood samples were shipped either frozen or at room temperature. The junction shows trimming of 3 bases on V and 7 bases on J, and the gene matches do not reach 11 bases of it. Looking up the germline V gene yields CDR1 SGHRS and CDR2 YFSETQ. Inclusive of the bounding cysteine and phenylalanine, the CDR3 is 16 residues long. Just CDR3 DNA is preserved here, 48 bases in frame from base 1.

TCRbeta CDR3 regions were amplified from genomic DNA using the immunoSEQ Assay, a bias-controlled multiplex PCR. The published analysis was carried out like this. The number of nucleated cells in each sample was estimated from the amplification of reference gene primers within the assay. Sequence reads were collapsed and filtered to measure the absolute abundance of every unique TCRbeta CDR3 rearrangement. For each sample, productive Simpson clonality was calculated by taking the square root of Simpson's diversity index across productive rearrangements. TCRdb stores this immuneACCESS table with in-frame sequences only. Part of the clones is absent; in the studies checked, under half of the shortfall reflects unresolved V genes, and no reason is known for the rest. That table is the source of V, J and clone size, and D and trimming were worked out from the DNA. This sample holds about 240,000 clones; 80% to 90% were observed only once. Approximately 4% of the sample lies in the top ten.

With regard to this clone: It lacks a known antigen. No much larger clonotype is one base removed from it; base qualities were not supplied.

The specimen was PBMCs or T cells enriched from blood (not recorded which). This receptor was obtained from a woman in her thirties or forties who had been exposed to COVID-19. This sequence uses TRBV5-1 and TRBJ1-4; 8 bases in the middle match TRBD1. The sequence in DNA is TGCGCCAGCAGCTGGAACCCGGGACAGGATGTTGAAAAACTGTTTTTT. Its translation reads: CASSWNPGQDVEKLFF.